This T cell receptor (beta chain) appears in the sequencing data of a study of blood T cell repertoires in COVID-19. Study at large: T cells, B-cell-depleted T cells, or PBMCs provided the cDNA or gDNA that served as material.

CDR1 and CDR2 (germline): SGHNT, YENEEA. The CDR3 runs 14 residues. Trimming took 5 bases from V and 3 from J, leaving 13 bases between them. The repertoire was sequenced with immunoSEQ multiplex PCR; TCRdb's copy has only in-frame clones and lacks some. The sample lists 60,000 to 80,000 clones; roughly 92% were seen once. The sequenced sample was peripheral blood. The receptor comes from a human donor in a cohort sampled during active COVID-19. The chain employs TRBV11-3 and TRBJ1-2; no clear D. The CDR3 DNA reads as TGTGCCAGCAGCGCCCCCCCCCGGGACTATGGCTACACCTTC. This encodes CASSAPPRDYGYTF.